Below, 25 T cell receptor beta chains from the same sample are listed, as sequenced in a study of blood T cell repertoires in COVID-19. Sequencing was performed with immunoSEQ multiplex PCR; in TCRdb, only in-frame clones are kept and a portion is missing. The sample records roughly 60,000 clones, roughly 87% being singletons. Specimen: peripheral blood. The origin of the receptors is a human donor with acute or convalescent COVID-19. The donor label of this sample is uncertain.

The chain employs TRBV18 and TRBJ1-5; TRBD1 is a possible D gene (5 bases). V dropped 2 bases and J dropped 6 bases, with 14 bases sitting between them. Germline assignment: CDR1 KGHSH and CDR2 LQKENI. CDR3 length: 15 residues. The chain's CDR3 is CASSPSGGTVQPQHF. The CDR3 coding sequence is TGTGCCAGCTCACCATCGGGGGGAACGGTTCAGCCCCAGCATTTT.

This clone was picked up one time. The chain combines TRBV7-9 with TRBJ2-1; TRBD2 is a possible D gene (6 bases). The germline gives CDR1 SEHNR, CDR2 FQNEAQ (reference sequence). This CDR3 has 16 residues. V lost 0 bases and J 3 bases, leaving 12 bases between the germline ends. CDR3 coding DNA: TGTGCCAGCAGCTTAGCGCGGGGCGGCCGCTACAATGAGCAGTTCTTC. Encoded protein: CASSLARGGRYNEQFF.

This rearrangement joins TRBV18 to TRBJ2-2; 9 nucleotides agree with TRBD2. The V segment lost 0 bases and the J segment 8 bases; nucleotides outside the gene matches: 4. This CDR3 comprises 15 residues. The germline V gene has CDR1 KGHSH and CDR2 LQKENI. The CDR3 DNA follows: TGTGCCAGCTCACCACCTAGCGGGGGCCAAGGGGAGCTGTTTTTT. Protein: CASSPPSGGQGELFF.

J is TRBJ1-6 and V is TRBV5-4; 12 nucleotides match TRBD1. V gave up 3 bases and J gave up 9 bases; unmatched junction bases: 4. Germline CDR1 reads SGHNT; CDR2 reads YYREEE (reference sequence). This CDR3 spans 15 amino acids. The CDR3 DNA is TGTGCCAGCAGCTGGGGGGACAGGGGGCTTTCACCCCTCCACTTT. The encoded protein is CASSWGDRGLSPLHF.

The chain has TRBV19 and TRBJ2-5; a weak D match, TRBD2 (6 bases). With 11 bases removed from V and 5 bases from J, the gap between germline ends came to 15 bases. Germline CDR1 LNHDA, CDR2 SQIVND (reference sequence). The CDR3 contains 12 residues. Written as DNA, the CDR3 is TGTGCCGTAGCGGCGGAGGCGGAGACCCAGTACTTC. This gives the protein CAVAAEAETQYF. Complete variable domain (other parts from reference TRBV19 and TRBJ2-5): DGGITQSPKYLFRKEGQNVTLSCEQNLNHDAMYWYRQDPGQGLRLIYYSQIVNDFQKGDIAEGYSVSREKKESFPLTVTSAQKNPTAFYLCAVAAEAETQYFGPGTRLLVL.

The chain carries TRBV11-2 and TRBJ2-7; D call uncertain. CDR3 length: 14 residues. Trimming took 1 base from V and 0 from J, leaving 7 bases between them. Germline V gives CDR1 SGHAT, CDR2 FQNNGV. The CDR3 sequence is CASSLGPSSYEQYV. The CDR3 DNA sequence: TGTGCCAGCAGCTTAGGGCCCAGCTCCTACGAGCAGTACGTC.

This chain connects TRBV5-1 to TRBJ2-5, with 7 positions matching TRBD1. The CDR3 spans 13 residues. V gave up 3 bases and J gave up 5 bases; unmatched junction bases: 4. Germline V gives CDR1 SGHRS, CDR2 YFSETQ. The CDR3 coding sequence is TGCGCCAGCAGCTGGGGACAGTTGGAGACCCAGTACTTC. Translation: CASSWGQLETQYF.

Only a few counts were recorded for this clone. This chain links TRBV28 with TRBJ1-3; D gene unclear. CDR3 length: 14 amino acids. V dropped 4 bases and J dropped 8 bases, with 15 bases sitting between them. Germline values: CDR1 MDHEN, CDR2 SYDVKM. CDR3 residues: CASSSRRLRDTIYF. The CDR3 region has the DNA TGTGCCAGCAGTTCCCGGAGATTGAGGGACACCATATATTTT.

V is TRBV5-6 and J is TRBJ1-2, with TRBD1 identical over 7 bases. Germline CDR1 reads SGHDT; CDR2 reads YYEEEE. Trimming took 6 bases from V and 4 from J; bases not matched to a gene: 12. The CDR3 runs 15 residues. Here the CDR3 reads CASNSGQITLYGYTF. The CDR3 nucleotides are TGTGCCAGCAACTCGGGACAGATCACCCTCTATGGCTACACCTTC.

The chain combines TRBV28 with TRBJ2-7; 11 bases are shared with TRBD2. Unmatched junction bases numbered 12, after V lost 5 bases and J lost 3 bases. The CDR3 extends over 17 amino acids. The germline V gene has CDR1 MDHEN and CDR2 SYDVKM. The CDR3 here is CASSPPGGTSGFYEQYF. DNA of the CDR3: TGTGCCAGCAGTCCCCCGGGGGGGACTAGCGGATTCTACGAGCAGTACTTC.

This clone was seen just once. The rearrangement uses TRBV7-3 and TRBJ2-2; 10 nucleotides match TRBD2. This CDR3 contains 15 residues. Losses at the gene ends were 6 bases for V and 6 bases for J; bases not matched to a gene: 7. CDR1 is SGHTA and CDR2 is FQGTGA in the germline V gene. The CDR3 DNA is TGTGCCAGCAGTTCTAGCGGGAGTACCCCCGGGGAGCTGTTTTTT. Translation: CASSSSGSTPGELFF.

The V and J genes are TRBV7-2 and TRBJ1-3, with 7 bases matching TRBD1. Germline CDR1 reads SGHTA; CDR2 reads FQGNSA. The CDR3 extends over 16 amino acids. The J segment lost 3 bases and the V segment lost 1 base, leaving 6 bases of the junction unmatched. The DNA for the CDR3 is TGTGCCAGCAGCTTAGAGCGACAGGGACGTGGAAACACCATATATTTT. Residues: CASSLERQGRGNTIYF.

This chain connects TRBV5-4 to TRBJ2-1, with TRBD2 matching 7 bases. V gave up 0 bases and J gave up 3 bases; unmatched junction bases: 3. CDR3 length: 15 amino acids. CDR1 and CDR2 from the germline V gene are SGHNT and YYREEE (reference sequence). As DNA, the CDR3 is TGTGCCAGCAGCTTGGAACTAGCGATCTACAATGAGCAGTTCTTC. Amino acid sequence: CASSLELAIYNEQFF.

The chain couples TRBV7-9 to TRBJ1-6, with 7 nucleotides matching TRBD1. Unmatched junction bases numbered 7, after V lost 5 bases and J lost 9 bases. The CDR3 length is 14 residues. Germline CDR1 reads SEHNR; CDR2 reads FQNEAQ (reference sequence). Here the CDR3 reads CASSPGQTSSPLHF. DNA for the CDR3: TGTGCCAGCAGCCCGGGACAGACAAGTTCACCCCTCCACTTT.

The chain couples TRBV27 to TRBJ1-1; 12 positions match TRBD1. The germline gives CDR1 MNHEY, CDR2 SMNVEV (reference sequence). Losses at the gene ends were 4 bases for V and 11 bases for J; bases not matched to a gene: 11. This CDR3 has 15 residues. The CDR3 loop reads CASSWRGQGARIAFF. Written as DNA, the CDR3 is TGTGCCAGCAGTTGGCGGGGACAGGGGGCCCGTATCGCTTTCTTT.

This sequence joins TRBV27 and TRBJ1-1, with D uncertain. V gave up 0 bases and J gave up 2 bases, with 13 bases separating them. The germline gives CDR1 MNHEY, CDR2 SMNVEV (reference sequence). This CDR3 has 16 residues. For the CDR3, the DNA is TGTGCCAGCAGTTTATCCCCCCACAATCTCAACACTGAAGCTTTCTTT. Translation: CASSLSPHNLNTEAFF.

The rearrangement joins TRBV5-5 to TRBJ1-2; no firm D call. The germline CDR1 and CDR2 sequences are SGHKS and YYEKEE (reference sequence). The CDR3 is 13 amino acids. The V end was cut by 1 base, the J end by 0 bases, with 4 bases between. The CDR3 region has the DNA TGTGCCAGCAGCTTGCACTCTAACTATGGCTACACCTTC. Its translation: CASSLHSNYGYTF.

This clone was picked up one time. The V and J genes are TRBV13 and TRBJ2-6, with a weak D call TRBD1 (7 bases). The V gene's germline CDR1 is PRHDT and CDR2 FYEKMQ (reference sequence). The CDR3 is 18 residues long. Trimming left V 4 bases short and J 0 bases short, with 16 bases between. CDR3 sequence reads: CASSYLQGGYSGANVLTF. In nucleotides, the CDR3 is TGTGCCAGCAGCTACCTCCAGGGGGGCTACTCTGGGGCCAACGTCCTGACTTTC.

This chain uses TRBV15 with TRBJ1-5; no reliable D call. Germline V gene sequence: CDR1 LNHNV, CDR2 YYDKDF (reference sequence). CDR3 length: 16 amino acids. Trimming left V 0 bases short and J 1 base short, with 10 bases between. CDR3 in DNA: TGTGCCACCAGCAGAGATACGGGAAACAGCAATCAGCCCCAGCATTTT. Encoded protein: CATSRDTGNSNQPQHF.

The chain uses TRBV6-4 and TRBJ2-3; 8 bases map to TRBD1. The CDR3 runs 17 residues. With V trimmed by 5 bases and J by 1 base, 11 bases remained unmatched. Germline CDR1 is MRHNA and CDR2 is SNTAGT. The CDR3 here is CASSSTPGGAGTDTQYF. Written as DNA, the CDR3 is TGTGCCAGCAGTTCCACTCCAGGGGGCGCGGGCACAGATACGCAGTATTTT.

The V gene is TRBV3-1 (or the pseudogene TRBV3-2), the J gene TRBJ2-5; 7 bases line up with TRBD2. With V trimmed by 3 bases and J by 0 bases, 1 base remained unmatched. The germline V gene encodes CDR1 LGHDT and CDR2 YNNKEL (reference sequence). This CDR3 comprises 14 residues. CDR3 loop: CASSQGGNQETQYF. DNA of the CDR3: TGTGCCAGCAGCCAGGGGGGGAACCAAGAGACCCAGTACTTC.

This clone appeared once. V usage is TRBV29-1 and J usage is TRBJ2-7; 10 nucleotides match TRBD1. The CDR3 is 12 residues long. Germline V gives CDR1 SQVTM, CDR2 ANQGSEA. V shed 7 bases and J 7 bases; nucleotides not matched to a gene: 7. CDR3 amino acids: CSGGQGVWEQYF. As DNA, the CDR3 is TGCAGCGGTGGACAGGGGGTGTGGGAGCAGTACTTC.

The CDR3 loop reads CASSGDRGTYEQYF. The CDR3 DNA is TGCGCCAGCAGCGGAGACAGGGGAACCTACGAGCAGTACTTC. The chain combines TRBV5-1 with TRBJ2-7; 8 bases map to TRBD1. Germline V gene data show CDR1 as SGHRS and CDR2 as YFSETQ. The length of the CDR3 is 14 residues. J lost 2 bases, V lost 4 bases, and 5 bases had no gene match.

The chain couples TRBV5-1 to TRBJ2-2; 7 bases map to TRBD1. The junction had 2 bases not matched to a gene; V was cut back by 0 bases and J by 0 bases. Germline values: CDR1 SGHRS, CDR2 YFSETQ. The CDR3 is made up of 16 amino acids. The CDR3 DNA reads as TGCGCCAGCAGCTTGGGGGACAGACCGAACACCGGGGAGCTGTTTTTT. Protein: CASSLGDRPNTGELFF. Filled out from reference TRBV5-1 and TRBJ2-2, the complete variable domain reads KAGVTQTPRYLIKTRGQQVTLSCSPISGHRSVSWYQQTPGQGLQFLFEYFSETQRNKGNFPGRFSGRQFSNSRSEMNVSTLELGDSALYLCASSLGDRPNTGELFFGEGSRLTVL.

The chain joins TRBV4-2 to TRBJ2-3; 14 bases fit TRBD2. Germline trimming cut 1 base from V and 2 bases from J; bases unmatched to any gene: 2. Germline V lookup: CDR1 LGHNA, CDR2 YNFKEQ. The CDR3 length is 17 residues. The CDR3 DNA follows: TGTGCCAGCAGCCAAGGACTAGCGGGAGGGCCCACAGATACGCAGTATTTT. This codes for CASSQGLAGGPTDTQYF.